This T cell receptor beta chain was captured in a study of T cell changes during pregnancy in multiple sclerosis. With 0 bases clipped from V and 9 bases from J, the junction kept 12 bases outside the gene matches. The CDR3 has 17 residues. Germline CDR1 and CDR2: LNHDA and SQIVND (reference sequence). TCRdb keeps only in-frame clones here, not all; method: immunoSEQ multiplex PCR. The sample comprises roughly 60,000 clones, about 96% of which are singletons, and 2.5% rests with the top ten. Specimen: CD8+ T cells from peripheral blood mononuclear cells, collected after pregnancy. This chain joins TRBV19 and TRBJ2-5, with 11 bases fitting TRBD2. This clonotype was sampled from a female donor with multiple sclerosis, enrolled in a pregnancy study. The chain's CDR3 is CASSIDLTSGGLVAQYF. CDR3 in DNA: TGTGCCAGTAGTATAGATCTTACTAGCGGGGGACTTGTGGCCCAGTACTTC. Together with reference TRBV19 and TRBJ2-5, the CDR3 gives the full variable domain: DGGITQSPKYLFRKEGQNVTLSCEQNLNHDAMYWYRQDPGQGLRLIYYSQIVNDFQKGDIAEGYSVSREKKESFPLTVTSAQKNPTAFYLCASSIDLTSGGLVAQYFGPGTRLLVL.